The 8 T cell receptor beta chains below were found in one sample sequenced in a study. TCRdb analysed the RT-PCR reads with MiXCR anew, one entry per CDR3 protein. The data hold about 680,000 distinct CDR3 sequences, with 12% to 15% observed a single time. Sequenced material: memory CD4+ T cells from blood. The receptor source for this set is a female donor in good health, serving as a healthy control.

V and J are TRBV7-2 and TRBJ2-7; TRBD1 might be the D (5 bases). Per germline, CDR1 SGHTA and CDR2 FQGNSA. V was pared by 1 base and J by 9 bases, with 19 bases between. The CDR3 spans 15 residues. In DNA form, the CDR3 reads TGTGCCAGCAGCTTAGAACTTTCCAGGGTAGGCGGGCAGTACTTC. This sequence encodes CASSLELSRVGGQYF.

The chain is built from TRBV11-1 and TRBJ2-1, with a possible D match to TRBD2 (5 bases). V shed 4 bases and J shed 9 bases, with 19 bases lying between them. Germline V gene data show CDR1 as SGHAT and CDR2 as FQDESV (reference sequence). The CDR3 has 15 residues. The DNA for the CDR3 is TGTGCCAGCAGCTACCGAGAGGGTTTAGCTGTTGAGCAGTTCTTC. It translates to CASSYREGLAVEQFF.

In DNA, the CDR3 is TGTGCCAGCAGCGTAGCGGGGGACCATAATTCACCCCTCCACTTT. Its translation is CASSVAGDHNSPLHF. J is TRBJ1-6 and V is TRBV9; TRBD1 might be the D (5 bases). The CDR3 runs 15 residues. V dropped 0 bases and J dropped 5 bases, with 9 bases sitting between them. Germline V gene sequence: CDR1 SGDLS, CDR2 YYNGEE.

J is TRBJ2-7 and V is TRBV5-1; perhaps TRBD2 as D (5 bases). Deletions cut 4 bases from V and 3 bases from J, with 14 bases between. From germline, CDR1 is SGHRS and CDR2 YFSETQ. The CDR3 spans 14 residues. The CDR3 DNA reads as TGCGCCAGCAGCAAAGAGGGTTTGGGCTACGAGCAGTACTTC. Its translation: CASSKEGLGYEQYF.

V and J are TRBV28 and TRBJ2-6; D is ambiguous. CDR1 and CDR2 from the germline V gene are MDHEN and SYDVKM. The V end was cut by 6 bases, the J end by 0 bases, with 9 bases between. The CDR3 length is 15 residues. The CDR3 reads CASRVPSSGANVLTF. In DNA, the CDR3 is TGTGCCAGCAGGGTACCTAGCTCTGGGGCCAACGTCCTGACTTTC.

This chain joins TRBV6-4 and TRBJ1-2; tentative D call: TRBD1 (5 bases). The germline gives CDR1 MRHNA, CDR2 SNTAGT. V lost 0 bases and J 9 bases, leaving 11 bases between the germline ends. The CDR3 has 13 amino acids. The CDR3 DNA sequence: TGTGCCAGCAGTGACTCGGAAGGGGCTAGCTACACCTTC. Translation gives CASSDSEGASYTF.

This clonotype was counted many times. This sequence joins TRBV6-5 and TRBJ2-1, with D possibly called TRBD1 or TRBD2 (5 bases each). The V gene lost 6 bases and the J gene lost 6 bases, with 18 bases spanning the gap. Germline CDR1 is MNHEY and CDR2 is SVGAGI. The CDR3 has 15 amino acids. The CDR3 protein is CASRPGVLGVNEQFF. The CDR3 coding sequence is TGTGCCAGCAGACCCGGGGTATTAGGGGTCAATGAGCAGTTCTTC.

This clonotype was seen ten or more times. The chain combines TRBV29-1 with TRBJ2-1, with D possibly TRBD2 on 5 matching bases. The CDR3 runs to 15 residues. V dropped 5 bases and J dropped 0 bases, with 14 bases sitting between them. Germline V gives CDR1 SQVTM, CDR2 ANQGSEA. CDR3 DNA sequence: TGCAGCGTTCCCGGGAAGGGTAGCTCCTACAATGAGCAGTTCTTC. Translated, it gives CSVPGKGSSYNEQFF.